Detailed here is one T cell receptor beta chain. Its specific antigen is unknown. No base quality information exists; no much larger clone differs at one position. Its CDR3 holds 14 amino acids, cysteine through phenylalanine. Only CDR3 DNA remains: 42 bases, in frame from the first base. CDR1 SNHLY and CDR2 FYNNEI were looked up in the germline V gene. V drops 5 bases and J drops 4 bases, leaving 13 bases in between. The sequencer listed for this sample is Illumina HiSeq 1500. Using fastp at Q25 and MiXCR, TCRdb reprocessed the public reads and kept productive beta chains. Each CDR3 protein appears once, grouped with its most common genes and DNA. This sample lists 300,000 to 400,000 distinct CDR3 sequences; 15% to 20% were detected once. Less than 9.5% of the sample rests with the top ten. The sample comes from a study of T cell repertoires in cytomegalovirus infection (dated by TCRdb to between 2018 and 2021). In the study overall: Donor HLA type was relevant to the analysis, as public TCR beta signatures indicated carriage of CMV infection together with the matching HLA type. The study at large found these results: The ex vivo response was dominated by HLA-C-restricted CMV-specific TCR beta clonotypes, which also provided the single most frequent clonotype in two of eight donors. In both this cohort and an independent roughly 330-donor cohort, the cumulative frequency of public TCR beta family members distinguished carriers of CMV infection plus the relevant HLA type.

The sample consisted of PBMCs. The rearrangement combines TRBV2 with TRBJ2-3; matching of 5 bases hints at TRBD1 as the D gene. The receptor was derived from a human donor in good health (CMV status not recorded). Some clones in this sample may be carry-over from other donors' samples. The CDR3 protein: CASSWTSSSDTQYF. Here is the DNA: TGTGCCAGCAGTTGGACAAGTTCTTCAGATACGCAGTATTTT.